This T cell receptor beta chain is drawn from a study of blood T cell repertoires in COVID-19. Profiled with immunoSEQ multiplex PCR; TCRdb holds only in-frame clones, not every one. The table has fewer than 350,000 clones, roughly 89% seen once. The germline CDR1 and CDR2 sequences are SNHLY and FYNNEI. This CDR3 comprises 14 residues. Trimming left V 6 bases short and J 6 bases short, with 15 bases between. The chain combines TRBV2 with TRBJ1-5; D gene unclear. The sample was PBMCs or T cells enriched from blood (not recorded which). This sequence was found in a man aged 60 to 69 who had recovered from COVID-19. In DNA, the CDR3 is TGTGCCAGCAGGGGAGGGCCTGGAGGTCAGCCCCAGCATTTT. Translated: CASRGGPGGQPQHF.